Listed here are 14 T cell receptor beta chains from one sample, sequenced in a study of metastatic and nonmetastatic thyroid tumors. Ahead of thyroid surgery, no patient had received treatment of any kind. TCRdb re-called clones from the PCR reads using MiXCR. This sample has about 41,000 clones, with approximately 28% found just once. Sequencing input: blood. The receptors come from a male donor with papillary thyroid cancer or a benign thyroid nodule (not recorded which). Some clones in this sample may be carry-over from other donors' samples.

In its sample, this clone was seen a few times. The chain joins TRBV6-1 to TRBJ1-2; the D is unclear. The CDR3 is made up of 14 amino acids. CDR1 MNHNS and CDR2 SASEGT come from the germline V gene. V gave up 7 bases and J gave up 10 bases, with 22 bases separating them. The CDR3 DNA sequence: TGTGCCAGCACCGATCCGTGGTGGCGGGAGGTCTACACCTTC. This codes for CASTDPWWREVYTF.

This clone has at least ten counts. The chain has TRBV12-3 or TRBV12-4 and TRBJ1-5; D unresolved. The CDR3 sequence is 15 residues long. Trimming shortened V by 2 bases and J by 2 bases, and 10 bases separated the two germline ends. CDR3 in amino acids: CASSLMGNGNQPQHF. The CDR3 DNA reads TGTGCCAGCAGTTTAATGGGGAATGGCAATCAGCCCCAGCATTTT.

This clone was recorded many times. This chain uses TRBV5-4 with TRBJ1-4; 8 bases map to TRBD1. Germline V lookup: CDR1 SGHNT, CDR2 YYREEE (reference sequence). The CDR3 contains 18 residues. Trimming removed 4 bases from V and 7 bases from J; junction bases left unmatched: 18. The CDR3 here is CASSPTGGAGGRGEKLFF. CDR3 sequence (DNA): TGTGCCAGCAGCCCTACAGGGGGTGCTGGTGGTAGAGGTGAAAAACTGTTTTTT.

This clone was seen many times. This chain links TRBV18 with TRBJ2-1; 9 nucleotides agree with TRBD2. This CDR3 comprises 15 residues. Germline trimming cut 3 bases from V and 5 bases from J; bases unmatched to any gene: 5. The germline CDR1 and CDR2 sequences are KGHSH and LQKENI. The CDR3 nucleotides are TGTGCCAGCTCACCGGGGGTAGCGGGGGACAATGAGCAGTTCTTC. Its protein is CASSPGVAGDNEQFF.

This clone was found a few times. V and J are TRBV6-1 and TRBJ2-7, with D maybe TRBD1 (5 bases). The V end lost 4 bases, the J end lost 1 base, and 14 bases lay between the germline ends. CDR3 length: 15 residues. Germline CDR1 and CDR2: MNHNS and SASEGT. The CDR3, as DNA: TGTGCCAGCAGTGGGGTTTCCAGACAGTCCTACGAGCAGTACGTC. Its translation is CASSGVSRQSYEQYV.

The V and J genes are TRBV20-1 and TRBJ2-7; D is ambiguous. The germline gives CDR1 DFQATT, CDR2 SNEGSKA (reference sequence). The CDR3 covers 12 residues. V lost 0 bases to trimming and J lost 3 bases, with 6 bases between them. In DNA form, the CDR3 reads TGCAGTGCTAGAGAGGACGGCTACGAGCAGTACTTC. Amino acid sequence: CSAREDGYEQYF.

The chain links TRBV6-5 to TRBJ2-2; D unresolved. V lost 4 bases and J lost 3, with 6 bases in between. CDR3 length: 13 amino acids. The germline V gene encodes CDR1 MNHEY and CDR2 SVGAGI. DNA of the CDR3: TGTGCCAGCAGTTTAGCAGACACCGGGGAGCTGTTTTTT. Protein: CASSLADTGELFF.

About this clone itself: This clone may be a read error of a much larger clone one base away. The same CDR3 is also encoded by other DNA sequences in this sample. The V gene is TRBV7-2, the J gene TRBJ2-7; 7 nucleotides agree with TRBD1. This CDR3 comprises 14 residues. After removal of 6 bases from V and 3 bases from J, the junction contained 8 bases not matched to a gene. Germline V gene sequence: CDR1 SGHTA, CDR2 FQGNSA. The DNA of the CDR3 is TGTGCCAGCAGTAGGGACAGATGGAGCTACGAGCAGTACTTC. Amino acids: CASSRDRWSYEQYF.

The sample holds many counts of this clone. This chain uses TRBV19 with TRBJ2-7, with 7 bases that match TRBD1. Trimming took 0 bases from V and 5 from J; bases not matched to a gene: 4. The V gene's germline CDR1 is LNHDA and CDR2 SQIVND (reference sequence). The CDR3 consists of 14 residues. CDR3 loop: CASSIDRGSNEQYF. In nucleotides, the CDR3 is TGTGCCAGTAGTATAGACAGGGGGTCCAACGAGCAGTACTTC.

This clone came up many times. The chain recombines TRBV27 with TRBJ2-3; D remains unclear. V lost 1 base to trimming and J lost 2 bases, with 4 bases between them. Germline values: CDR1 MNHEY, CDR2 SMNVEV (reference sequence). The CDR3 spans 13 residues. DNA of the CDR3: TGTGCCAGCAGTTTATTTTCCACAGATACGCAGTATTTT. It yields the protein CASSLFSTDTQYF.

This clone was seen more than once but under ten times. The chain is built from TRBV28 and TRBJ1-5; 8 bases are a match to TRBD1. J was trimmed by 4 bases and V by 6 bases; bases with no gene match: 8. This CDR3 has 15 residues. CDR1 is MDHEN, CDR2 SYDVKM, per germline. DNA for the CDR3: TGTGCCAGCAGATCAGGGGGCAGCGGGAATCAGCCCCAGCATTTT. It translates to CASRSGGSGNQPQHF.

This clone was detected ten times or more. The genes are TRBV10-3 and TRBJ1-1; D ambiguous. The CDR3 is 13 amino acids. The germline V gene has CDR1 ENHRY and CDR2 SYGVKD. The ends were cut back, 7 bases at V and 1 base at J, with 10 bases in the middle. DNA for the CDR3: TGTGCCATCAAGACTTCAGGGAACACTGAAGCTTTCTTT. Protein: CAIKTSGNTEAFF.

V is TRBV11-2 and J is TRBJ2-1; either TRBD1 or TRBD2 may fit D (5 bases each). V was pared by 1 base and J by 4 bases, with 11 bases between. The CDR3 is 15 residues long. In germline, CDR1 is SGHAT, CDR2 FQNNGV. CDR3 region: CASSLGDLGYNEQFF. The CDR3 DNA is TGTGCCAGCAGCTTAGGGGACCTGGGGTACAATGAGCAGTTCTTC.

This clone was recorded at least ten times. In this CDR3 the conserved last residue, phenylalanine or tryptophan, is missing, so a read error is likely. This rearrangement joins TRBV7-9 to TRBJ2-7; unclear D gene. The CDR3 runs to 11 residues. Germline loops: CDR1 SEHNR, CDR2 FQNEAQ (reference sequence). V dropped 2 bases and J dropped 2 bases, with 1 base sitting between them. CDR3 region: CASSLTYEQYL. DNA of the CDR3: TGTGCCAGCAGCTTAACCTACGAGCAGTACCTC.